This T cell receptor beta chain was obtained from a study of PD-1 blockade in classical Hodgkin lymphoma. Every single patient, without exception, relapsed after autologous stem cell transplantation, and brentuximab vedotin exposure varied. CDR3 length: 12 amino acids. The germline V and J ends were trimmed by 3 bases and 6 bases, with 11 bases remaining between them. Germline V CDR1 and CDR2: SQVTM, ANQGSEA. Clones were read by immunoSEQ multiplex PCR, and TCRdb kept only the in-frame ones, dropping some. The table includes around 40,000 clones, more than 70% detected once. This receptor was taken from a human donor with classical Hodgkin lymphoma. The specimen comprised peripheral blood mononuclear cells (PBMCs), sampled at baseline. The chain has TRBV29-1 and TRBJ1-1; D call uncertain. The CDR3 DNA is TGCAGCGTTGAGGGATGGAGGGCTGAAGCTTTCTTT. Translated: CSVEGWRAEAFF.